These T cell receptor beta chains were read from a single sample in a study of T-cell memory formation after mild COVID-19. TCRdb redid the calling of the 5' RACE reads with MiXCR, one entry per CDR3 protein. The sample includes about 350,000 distinct CDR3 sequences, around 28% of them seen just once. Input material: PBMCs or a T cell subset sorted from them (not recorded which). All receptors derive from an adult woman who had mild COVID-19 (a few samples of this study predate the infection). Cell type and time point are not known. Both conserved end residues are part of each CDR3. A D gene is named only where the DNA matches it firmly. Clone size is stated in some rows and not others, as once, few, many or a class when expanded.

d_gene: TRBD2
abundance: -
v_gene: TRBV7-3
j_gene: TRBJ2-1
CDR3nt: TGTGCCAGCAGCAAGGATGGGCGGGAGAACAATGAGCAGTTCTTC
CDR3aa: CASSKDGRENNEQFF

d_gene: TRBD2
abundance: -
v_gene: TRBV29-1
j_gene: TRBJ2-7
CDR3nt: TGCAGCGTTGGGACTAGCGGGAGGGCAGGGGGCGAGCAGTACTTC
CDR3aa: CSVGTSGRAGGEQYF

d_gene: -
abundance: -
v_gene: TRBV12-3/TRBV12-4
j_gene: TRBJ2-3
CDR3nt: TGTGCCAGCAGTTTATTGTTCGGCACAGATACGCAGTATTTT
CDR3aa: CASSLLFGTDTQYF

d_gene: TRBD2
abundance: few
v_gene: TRBV14
j_gene: TRBJ2-7
CDR3nt: TGTGCCAGCAGCCAAGAACGTCTAGCGGGAACGGATCCCAACGAGCAGTACTTC
CDR3aa: CASSQERLAGTDPNEQYF

d_gene: TRBD1
abundance: -
v_gene: TRBV12-5
j_gene: TRBJ2-1
CDR3nt: TGTGCTAGTGGTTTGGGTCCGCGACAGGGGGCCGATGAGCAGTTCTTC
CDR3aa: CASGLGPRQGADEQFF

d_gene: -
abundance: -
v_gene: TRBV6-2/TRBV6-3
j_gene: TRBJ2-1
CDR3nt: TGTGCCAGCAGTTACTCCCATGATAGGAGCGATGAGCAGTTCTTC
CDR3aa: CASSYSHDRSDEQFF

d_gene: -
abundance: few
v_gene: TRBV12-3/TRBV12-4
j_gene: TRBJ1-1
CDR3nt: TGTGCCAGCAGTTTAGTGTCGGGGAAAGCTTTCTTT
CDR3aa: CASSLVSGKAFF

d_gene: TRBD1
abundance: -
v_gene: TRBV18
j_gene: TRBJ1-4
CDR3nt: TGTGCCAGCTCCCCGGGACAGACTCACACTAATGAAAAACTGTTTTTT
CDR3aa: CASSPGQTHTNEKLFF

d_gene: -
abundance: -
v_gene: TRBV9
j_gene: TRBJ2-1
CDR3nt: TGTGCCAGCAGGGGGGACGGTGAGCAGTTCTTC
CDR3aa: CASRGDGEQFF

d_gene: -
abundance: -
v_gene: TRBV7-3
j_gene: TRBJ2-2
CDR3nt: TGTGCCAGCAGCTTAAGCCTAGCAGGCACCGGGGAGCTGTTTTTT
CDR3aa: CASSLSLAGTGELFF

d_gene: -
abundance: -
v_gene: TRBV18
j_gene: TRBJ1-2
CDR3nt: TGTGCCAGCTCACCGGGCAAGAACTATGGCTACACCTTC
CDR3aa: CASSPGKNYGYTF

d_gene: TRBD2
abundance: few
v_gene: TRBV3-1
j_gene: TRBJ2-1
CDR3nt: TGTGCCAGCAGCCTCTCTAGCGGGAAATCCAATGAGCAGTTCTTC
CDR3aa: CASSLSSGKSNEQFF

d_gene: TRBD1
abundance: -
v_gene: TRBV12-3/TRBV12-4
j_gene: TRBJ2-7
CDR3nt: TGTGCCAGCAGTTTACGCCTAGCTCCGGGACAGGGGGACTTCGGCGAGCAGTACTTC
CDR3aa: CASSLRLAPGQGDFGEQYF

d_gene: TRBD1
abundance: few
v_gene: TRBV7-2
j_gene: TRBJ2-5
CDR3nt: TGTGCCAGCAGCTCCCACGCCCTGGGACAGGGACGGGAGACCCAGTACTTC
CDR3aa: CASSSHALGQGRETQYF

d_gene: TRBD1
abundance: -
v_gene: TRBV4-1
j_gene: TRBJ1-1
CDR3nt: TGCGCCAGCAGCCATAGCGGGACAGACGTGCAGGGAGCTTTCTTT
CDR3aa: CASSHSGTDVQGAFF

d_gene: -
abundance: -
v_gene: TRBV10-3
j_gene: TRBJ2-3
CDR3nt: TGTGCCATCAGTGAGTTGGGAGATACGCAGTATTTT
CDR3aa: CAISELGDTQYF

d_gene: -
abundance: -
v_gene: TRBV12-3/TRBV12-4
j_gene: TRBJ2-5
CDR3nt: TGTGCCAGCAGTTTTACGGCAGGGACCCAGTACTTC
CDR3aa: CASSFTAGTQYF

d_gene: -
abundance: few
v_gene: TRBV7-2
j_gene: TRBJ2-3
CDR3nt: TGTGCCAGCAGCACCCCCGTCACAGATACGCAGTATTTT
CDR3aa: CASSTPVTDTQYF

d_gene: -
abundance: -
v_gene: TRBV30
j_gene: TRBJ1-1
CDR3nt: TGTGCCTGGAGTCACGACAGAAAAGCTTTCTTT
CDR3aa: CAWSHDRKAFF

d_gene: -
abundance: -
v_gene: TRBV24-1
j_gene: TRBJ2-1
CDR3nt: TGTGCCACCAGTGAACCAGGCAGGAAGTTCTTC
CDR3aa: CATSEPGRKFF

d_gene: TRBD2
abundance: -
v_gene: TRBV5-1
j_gene: TRBJ2-7
CDR3nt: TGCGCCAGCAGCCCTTCTGGCGGGAGGGCCGGAGAGCAGTACTTC
CDR3aa: CASSPSGGRAGEQYF

d_gene: -
abundance: few
v_gene: TRBV15
j_gene: TRBJ2-2
CDR3nt: TGTGCCATTGGAACACACAACACCGGGGAGCTGTTTTTT
CDR3aa: CAIGTHNTGELFF

d_gene: -
abundance: many
v_gene: TRBV7-9
j_gene: TRBJ1-4
CDR3nt: TGTGCCAGCAGCTTACCAGGGGCAACTAATGAAAAACTGTTTTTT
CDR3aa: CASSLPGATNEKLFF

d_gene: TRBD2
abundance: many
v_gene: TRBV3-1
j_gene: TRBJ2-5
CDR3nt: TGTGCCAGCAGCCAAGGAACTAGCGGCCAAGAGACCCAGTACTTC
CDR3aa: CASSQGTSGQETQYF

d_gene: TRBD2
abundance: -
v_gene: TRBV5-1
j_gene: TRBJ2-7
CDR3nt: TGCGCCAGCAGCTTGCTAACTAGCGGCTCCTACGAGCAGTACTTC
CDR3aa: CASSLLTSGSYEQYF

d_gene: -
abundance: -
v_gene: TRBV20-1
j_gene: TRBJ1-1
CDR3nt: TGCAGTGCCCTGATTGGAGGGGGGGACACTGAAGCTTTCTTT
CDR3aa: CSALIGGGDTEAFF

d_gene: -
abundance: -
v_gene: TRBV7-2
j_gene: TRBJ2-7
CDR3nt: TGTGCCAGCAGCTTAGGAGTGGGGGCGCTTTACGAGCAGTACTTC
CDR3aa: CASSLGVGALYEQYF

d_gene: -
abundance: once
v_gene: TRBV24-1
j_gene: TRBJ2-5
CDR3nt: TGTGCCACCAGGGCCGGGCCCCAGGGCGAGACCCAGTACTTC
CDR3aa: CATRAGPQGETQYF

d_gene: -
abundance: -
v_gene: TRBV4-3
j_gene: TRBJ2-1
CDR3nt: TGCGCCAGCAGCCCAGACAGATCAAGACGTGAGCAGTTCTTC
CDR3aa: CASSPDRSRREQFF

d_gene: TRBD2
abundance: few
v_gene: TRBV20-1
j_gene: TRBJ2-1
CDR3nt: TGCAGTGCAGGGACTAGCGGCAATAATGAGCAGTTCTTC
CDR3aa: CSAGTSGNNEQFF

d_gene: -
abundance: few
v_gene: TRBV20-1
j_gene: TRBJ2-2
CDR3nt: TGCAGTGCTAGAGCCAGCGGGCGGAACACCGGGGAGCTGTTTTTT
CDR3aa: CSARASGRNTGELFF

d_gene: -
abundance: -
v_gene: TRBV7-9
j_gene: TRBJ2-1
CDR3nt: TGTGCCAGCAGCTTAGGCCCTAGGTACAATGAGCAGTTCTTC
CDR3aa: CASSLGPRYNEQFF

d_gene: TRBD1
abundance: -
v_gene: TRBV20-1
j_gene: TRBJ2-5
CDR3nt: TGCAGTGCTTGGGACAGGGGAGAGACCCAGTACTTC
CDR3aa: CSAWDRGETQYF

d_gene: TRBD2
abundance: -
v_gene: TRBV14
j_gene: TRBJ2-5
CDR3nt: TGTGCCAGCAGCCAGTCGGCGGGAGGGCCCGAGACCCAGTACTTC
CDR3aa: CASSQSAGGPETQYF

d_gene: -
abundance: many
v_gene: TRBV7-9
j_gene: TRBJ2-5
CDR3nt: TGTGCCAGCAGGCCAACCTTTTCCAGGGAGTGGGAGACCCAGTACTTC
CDR3aa: CASRPTFSREWETQYF

d_gene: -
abundance: -
v_gene: TRBV3-1
j_gene: TRBJ2-2
CDR3nt: TGTGCCAGCAGCCAAGATCAGGGGTTAGCCGGGGAGCTGTTTTTT
CDR3aa: CASSQDQGLAGELFF

d_gene: -
abundance: -
v_gene: TRBV18
j_gene: TRBJ1-2
CDR3nt: TGTGCCAGCTCACTGCAGAGTAGCAGGGGTGTAAATGGCTACACCTTC
CDR3aa: CASSLQSSRGVNGYTF

d_gene: -
abundance: -
v_gene: TRBV2
j_gene: TRBJ2-5
CDR3nt: TGTGCCAGCATCCTATCTGCGGGGGAGACCCAGTACTTC
CDR3aa: CASILSAGETQYF

d_gene: TRBD2
abundance: many
v_gene: TRBV18
j_gene: TRBJ2-2
CDR3nt: TGTGCCAGCTCACCATCGGCCCATAGCGGGAGGTCGAACACCGGGGAGCTGTTTTTT
CDR3aa: CASSPSAHSGRSNTGELFF

d_gene: TRBD1
abundance: -
v_gene: TRBV4-2
j_gene: TRBJ1-4
CDR3nt: TGTGCCAGCAGCCAAGGGCGGACAGGGGAGGAAAAACTGTTTTTT
CDR3aa: CASSQGRTGEEKLFF

d_gene: -
abundance: -
v_gene: TRBV20-1
j_gene: TRBJ2-1
CDR3nt: TGCAGTGCAGGATTGGGGGGATACAATGAGCAGTTCTTC
CDR3aa: CSAGLGGYNEQFF

d_gene: -
abundance: few
v_gene: TRBV6-2/TRBV6-3
j_gene: TRBJ1-2
CDR3nt: TGTGCCAGCAGTCAGGGAGGAGATACCTATGGCTACACCTTC
CDR3aa: CASSQGGDTYGYTF

d_gene: -
abundance: -
v_gene: TRBV7-8
j_gene: TRBJ1-2
CDR3nt: TGTGCCAGCAGCACCAGTGGGAGCTCCTATGGCTACACCTTC
CDR3aa: CASSTSGSSYGYTF

d_gene: TRBD2
abundance: once
v_gene: TRBV25-1
j_gene: TRBJ2-1
CDR3nt: TGTGCCAGCAGTGAATCGACTAGCTGGAGCCGTTCGGGGGACAATGAGCAGTTCTTC
CDR3aa: CASSESTSWSRSGDNEQFF

d_gene: -
abundance: few
v_gene: TRBV5-1
j_gene: TRBJ1-1
CDR3nt: TGCGCCAGCAGCTCCCAGGGGTCGGGAGGAACTGAAGCTTTCTTT
CDR3aa: CASSSQGSGGTEAFF

d_gene: -
abundance: -
v_gene: TRBV24-1
j_gene: TRBJ1-5
CDR3nt: TGTGCCACCAGTGATTTCGGCAATCAGCCCCAGCATTTT
CDR3aa: CATSDFGNQPQHF

d_gene: TRBD1
abundance: few
v_gene: TRBV7-3
j_gene: TRBJ2-4
CDR3nt: TGTGCCAGCAGCTCGGGGACAGGCAAAAACATTCAGTACTTC
CDR3aa: CASSSGTGKNIQYF

d_gene: -
abundance: -
v_gene: TRBV20-1
j_gene: TRBJ1-2
CDR3nt: TGCAGTGCTACGTATTTACGCAGCTATGGCTACACCTTC
CDR3aa: CSATYLRSYGYTF

d_gene: TRBD2
abundance: -
v_gene: TRBV4-3
j_gene: TRBJ2-2
CDR3nt: TGCGCCAGCAGCCAAGTGCTAGCGGGAGGGAACGGGGAGCTGTTTTTT
CDR3aa: CASSQVLAGGNGELFF

d_gene: -
abundance: -
v_gene: TRBV19
j_gene: TRBJ1-2
CDR3nt: TGTGCCAGTAGTATCACCAGGGGAGATGGCTACACCTTC
CDR3aa: CASSITRGDGYTF

d_gene: TRBD1
abundance: -
v_gene: TRBV7-9
j_gene: TRBJ1-5
CDR3nt: TGTGCCAGCAGCTCGAACACAGGGGGCTCCCAGCATTTT
CDR3aa: CASSSNTGGSQHF

d_gene: -
abundance: -
v_gene: TRBV12-3/TRBV12-4
j_gene: TRBJ2-1
CDR3nt: TGTGCCAGCAGTTTCTCCTTACCCGCAAGTGAGCAGTTCTTC
CDR3aa: CASSFSLPASEQFF